The clone carrying this T cell receptor (beta chain) came up once. Sequenced by immunoSEQ multiplex PCR; TCRdb stores in-frame clones only, minus some. The repertoire holds 60,000 to 80,000 clones, with approximately 89% as singletons. This record comes from a study of technical replicates of blood from four donors. CDR3 length equals 15 residues. J was trimmed by 4 bases and V by 5 bases; bases with no gene match: 5. The germline V gene has CDR1 SEHNR and CDR2 FQNEAQ (reference sequence). The specimen was PBMCs. The sequence came from a human donor in good health. Some clones in this sample may be carry-over from other donors' samples. The rearrangement joins TRBV7-9 to TRBJ2-2; 9 positions agree with TRBD2. The CDR3 sequence is CASSPGTSSTGELFF. CDR3 in DNA: TGTGCCAGCAGCCCGGGGACTAGCAGCACCGGGGAGCTGTTTTTT.